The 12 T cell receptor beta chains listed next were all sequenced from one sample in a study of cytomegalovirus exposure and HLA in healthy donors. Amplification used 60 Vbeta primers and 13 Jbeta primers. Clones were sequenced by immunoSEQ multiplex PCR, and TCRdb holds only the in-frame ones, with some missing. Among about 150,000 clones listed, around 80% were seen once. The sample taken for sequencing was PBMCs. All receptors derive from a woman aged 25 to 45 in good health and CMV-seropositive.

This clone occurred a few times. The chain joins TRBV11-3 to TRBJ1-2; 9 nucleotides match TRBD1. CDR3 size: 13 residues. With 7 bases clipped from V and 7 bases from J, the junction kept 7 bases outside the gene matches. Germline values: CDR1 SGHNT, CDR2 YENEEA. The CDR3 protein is CASKQGALGGYTF. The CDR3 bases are TGTGCCAGCAAACAGGGGGCGCTTGGTGGCTACACCTTC.

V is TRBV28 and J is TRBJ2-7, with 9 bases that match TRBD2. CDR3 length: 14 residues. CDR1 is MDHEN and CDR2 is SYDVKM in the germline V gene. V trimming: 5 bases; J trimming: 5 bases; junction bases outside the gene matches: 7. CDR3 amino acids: CASSGRSGRNEQYF. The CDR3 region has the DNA TGTGCCAGCAGTGGCCGAAGCGGGAGGAACGAGCAGTACTTC.

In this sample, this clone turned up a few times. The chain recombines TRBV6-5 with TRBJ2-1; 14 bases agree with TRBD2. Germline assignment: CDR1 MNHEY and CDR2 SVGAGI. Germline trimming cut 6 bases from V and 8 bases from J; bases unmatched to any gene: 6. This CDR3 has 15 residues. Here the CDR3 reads CASRSGTSGSYEQFF. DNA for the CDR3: TGTGCCAGCAGGTCCGGGACTAGCGGGAGCTATGAGCAGTTCTTC.

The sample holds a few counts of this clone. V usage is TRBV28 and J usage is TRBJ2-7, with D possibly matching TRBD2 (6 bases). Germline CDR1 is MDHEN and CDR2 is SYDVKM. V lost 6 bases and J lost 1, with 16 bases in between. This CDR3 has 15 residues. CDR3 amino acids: CASSWEAEYSYEQYF. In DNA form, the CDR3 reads TGTGCCAGCAGCTGGGAGGCGGAATATTCCTACGAGCAGTACTTC.

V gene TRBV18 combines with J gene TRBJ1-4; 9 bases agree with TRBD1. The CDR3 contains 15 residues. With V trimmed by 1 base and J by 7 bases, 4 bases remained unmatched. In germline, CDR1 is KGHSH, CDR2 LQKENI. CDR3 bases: TGTGCCAGCTCACCACGGGACAGGGCCAGTGAAAAACTGTTTTTT. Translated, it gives CASSPRDRASEKLFF. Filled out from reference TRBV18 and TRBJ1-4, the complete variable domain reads NAGVMQNPRHLVRRRGQEARLRCSPMKGHSHVYWYRQLPEEGLKFMVYLQKENIIDESGMPKERFSAEFPKEGPSILRIQQVVRGDSAAYFCASSPRDRASEKLFFGSGTQLSVL.

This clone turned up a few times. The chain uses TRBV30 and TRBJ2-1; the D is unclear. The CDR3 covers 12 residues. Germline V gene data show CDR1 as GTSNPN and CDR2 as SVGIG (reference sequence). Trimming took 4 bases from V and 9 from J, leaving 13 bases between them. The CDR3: CAWTLRSGEQFF. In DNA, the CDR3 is TGTGCCTGGACCTTGAGGTCGGGTGAGCAGTTCTTC.

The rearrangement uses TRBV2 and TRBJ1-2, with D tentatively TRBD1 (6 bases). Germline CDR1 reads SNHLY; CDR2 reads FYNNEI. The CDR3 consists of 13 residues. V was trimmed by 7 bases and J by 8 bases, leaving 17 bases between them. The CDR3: CASNPDSRQGYTF. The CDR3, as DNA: TGTGCCAGCAATCCGGACAGCCGTCAGGGCTACACCTTC.

The CDR3: CSAKDDRPPFF. The CDR3 nucleotides are TGCAGCGCCAAAGATGACAGGCCCCCTTTCTTT. The chain links TRBV29-1 to TRBJ1-1; perhaps TRBD1 as D (6 bases). Germline loops: CDR1 SQVTM, CDR2 ANQGSEA. V was cut by 7 bases and J by 12 bases, with 18 bases left in between. This CDR3 is 11 amino acids long. Supplemented by reference TRBV29-1 and TRBJ1-1, the full variable domain reads SAVISQKPSRDICQRGTSLTIQCQVDSQVTMMFWYRQQPGQSLTLIATANQGSEATYESGFVIDKFPISRPNLTFSTLTVSNMSPEDSSIYLCSAKDDRPPFFGQGTRLTVV.

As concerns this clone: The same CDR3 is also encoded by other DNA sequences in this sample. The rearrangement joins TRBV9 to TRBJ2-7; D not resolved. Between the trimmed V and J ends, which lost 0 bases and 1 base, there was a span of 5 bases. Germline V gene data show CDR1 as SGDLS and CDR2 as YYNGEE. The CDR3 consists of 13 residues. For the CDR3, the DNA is TGTGCCAGCAGCGTAGCCGGGTCCTACGAGCAGTACTTC. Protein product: CASSVAGSYEQYF.

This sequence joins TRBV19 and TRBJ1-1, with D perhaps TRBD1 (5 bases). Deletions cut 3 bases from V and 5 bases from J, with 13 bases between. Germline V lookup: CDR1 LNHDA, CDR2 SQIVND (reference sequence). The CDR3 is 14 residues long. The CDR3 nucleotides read TGTGCCAGTAGTATTGGGGGGGAGGGAACTGAAGCTTTCTTT. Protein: CASSIGGEGTEAFF.

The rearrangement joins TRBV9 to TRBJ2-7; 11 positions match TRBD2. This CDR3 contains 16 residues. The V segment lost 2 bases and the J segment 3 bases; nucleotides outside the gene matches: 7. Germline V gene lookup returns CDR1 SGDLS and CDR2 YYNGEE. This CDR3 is CASSVAGTSGYYEQYF. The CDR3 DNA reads TGTGCCAGCAGCGTGGCCGGGACTAGCGGTTACTACGAGCAGTACTTC.

This chain's CDR3 is CASSLQLGTGGGETQYF. The CDR3 nucleotides are TGCGCCAGCAGCTTGCAGCTCGGGACAGGGGGCGGGGAGACCCAGTACTTC. The V call is TRBV5-1, the J call TRBJ2-5; 12 bases map to TRBD1. CDR1 SGHRS and CDR2 YFSETQ come from the germline V gene. V lost 1 base, J lost 5 bases, and 9 bases stayed unmatched. This CDR3 has 17 amino acids.